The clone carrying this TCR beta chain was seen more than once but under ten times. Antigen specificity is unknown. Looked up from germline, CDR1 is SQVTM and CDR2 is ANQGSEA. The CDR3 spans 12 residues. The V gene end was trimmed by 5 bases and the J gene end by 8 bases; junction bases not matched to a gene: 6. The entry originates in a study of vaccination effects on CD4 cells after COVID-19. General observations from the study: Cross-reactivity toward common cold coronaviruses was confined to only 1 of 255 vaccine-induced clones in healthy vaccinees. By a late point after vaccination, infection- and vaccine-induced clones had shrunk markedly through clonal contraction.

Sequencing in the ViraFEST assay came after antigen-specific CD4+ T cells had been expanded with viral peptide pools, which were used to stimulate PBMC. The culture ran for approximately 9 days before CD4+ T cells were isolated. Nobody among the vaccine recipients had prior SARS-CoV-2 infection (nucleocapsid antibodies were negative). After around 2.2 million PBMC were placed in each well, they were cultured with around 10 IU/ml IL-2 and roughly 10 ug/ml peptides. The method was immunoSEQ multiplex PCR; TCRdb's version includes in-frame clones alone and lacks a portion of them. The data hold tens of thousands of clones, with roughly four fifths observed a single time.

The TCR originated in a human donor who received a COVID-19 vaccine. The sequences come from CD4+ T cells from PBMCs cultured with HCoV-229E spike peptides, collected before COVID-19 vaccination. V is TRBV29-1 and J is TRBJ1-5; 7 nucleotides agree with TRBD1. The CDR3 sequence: CSVLTQGKPQHF. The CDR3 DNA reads TGCAGCGTTTTAACACAGGGGAAGCCCCAGCATTTT.